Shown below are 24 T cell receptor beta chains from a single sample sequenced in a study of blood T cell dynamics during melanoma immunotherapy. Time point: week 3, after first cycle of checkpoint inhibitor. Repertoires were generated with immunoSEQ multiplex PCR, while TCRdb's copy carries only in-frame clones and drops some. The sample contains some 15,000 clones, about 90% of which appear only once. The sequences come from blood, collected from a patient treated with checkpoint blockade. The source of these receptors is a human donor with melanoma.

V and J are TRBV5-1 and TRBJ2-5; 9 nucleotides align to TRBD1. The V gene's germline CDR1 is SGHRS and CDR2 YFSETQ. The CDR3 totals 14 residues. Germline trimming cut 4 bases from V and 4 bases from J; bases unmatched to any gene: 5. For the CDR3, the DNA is TGCGCCAGCAGCATACAGGGGGCAGGAGAGACCCAGTACTTC. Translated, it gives CASSIQGAGETQYF.

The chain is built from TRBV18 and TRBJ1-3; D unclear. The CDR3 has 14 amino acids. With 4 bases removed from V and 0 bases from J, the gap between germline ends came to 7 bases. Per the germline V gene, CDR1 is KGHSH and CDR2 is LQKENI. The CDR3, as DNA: TGTGCCAGCTCACTTGATAGCTCTGGAAACACCATATATTTT. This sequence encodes CASSLDSSGNTIYF. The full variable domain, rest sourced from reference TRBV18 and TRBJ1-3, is NAGVMQNPRHLVRRRGQEARLRCSPMKGHSHVYWYRQLPEEGLKFMVYLQKENIIDESGMPKERFSAEFPKEGPSILRIQQVVRGDSAAYFCASSLDSSGNTIYFGEGSWLTVV.

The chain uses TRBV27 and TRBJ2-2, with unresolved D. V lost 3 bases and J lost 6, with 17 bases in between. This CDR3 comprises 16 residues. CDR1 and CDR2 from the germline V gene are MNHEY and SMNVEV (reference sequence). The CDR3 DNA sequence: TGTGCCAGCAGTTTTAGGGCTCGAACCTGGGCCGGGGAGCTGTTTTTT. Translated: CASSFRARTWAGELFF.

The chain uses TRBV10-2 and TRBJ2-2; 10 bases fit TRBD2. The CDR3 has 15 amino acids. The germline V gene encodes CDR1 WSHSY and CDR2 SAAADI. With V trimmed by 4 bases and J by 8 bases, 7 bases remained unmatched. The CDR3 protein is CASSGLAGARGELFF. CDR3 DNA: TGCGCCAGCAGTGGACTAGCGGGTGCCCGGGGGGAGCTGTTTTTT.

The CDR3 region is CASSSGLSYEQYF. The CDR3 DNA sequence: TGCGCCAGCAGCTCGGGACTTTCCTACGAGCAGTACTTC. The V gene is TRBV5-1, the J gene TRBJ2-7; possibly TRBD2 for D (6 bases). Looked up from germline, CDR1 is SGHRS and CDR2 is YFSETQ. The ends were cut back, 3 bases at V and 1 base at J, with 8 bases in the middle. This CDR3 spans 13 amino acids.

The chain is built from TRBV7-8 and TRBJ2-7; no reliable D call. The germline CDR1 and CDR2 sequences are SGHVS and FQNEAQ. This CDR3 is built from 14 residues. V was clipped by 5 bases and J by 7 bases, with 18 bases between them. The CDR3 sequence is CASSAPGYSREQYF. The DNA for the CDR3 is TGTGCCAGCAGCGCGCCGGGCTATTCGAGGGAGCAGTACTTC.

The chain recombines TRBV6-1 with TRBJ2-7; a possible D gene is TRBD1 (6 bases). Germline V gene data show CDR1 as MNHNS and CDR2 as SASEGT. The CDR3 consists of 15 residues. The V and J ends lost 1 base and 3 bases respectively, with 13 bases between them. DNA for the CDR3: TGTGCCAGCAGTGAAGGTGGCAGGGGAATCTACGAGCAGTACTTC. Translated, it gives CASSEGGRGIYEQYF.

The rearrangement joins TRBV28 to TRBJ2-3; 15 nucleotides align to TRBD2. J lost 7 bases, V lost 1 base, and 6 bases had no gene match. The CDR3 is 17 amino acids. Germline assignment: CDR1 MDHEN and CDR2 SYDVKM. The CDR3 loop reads CASSLLGLAGGSNTQYF. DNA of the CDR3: TGTGCCAGCAGTTTATTGGGACTAGCGGGAGGATCAAATACGCAGTATTTT.

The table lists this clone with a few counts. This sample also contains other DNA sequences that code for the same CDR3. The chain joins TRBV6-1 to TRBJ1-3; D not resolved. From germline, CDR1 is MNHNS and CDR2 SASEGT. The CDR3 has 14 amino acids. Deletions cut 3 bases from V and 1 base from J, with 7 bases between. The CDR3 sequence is CASSDGASGNTIYF. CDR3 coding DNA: TGTGCCAGCAGTGACGGCGCTTCTGGAAACACCATATATTTT.

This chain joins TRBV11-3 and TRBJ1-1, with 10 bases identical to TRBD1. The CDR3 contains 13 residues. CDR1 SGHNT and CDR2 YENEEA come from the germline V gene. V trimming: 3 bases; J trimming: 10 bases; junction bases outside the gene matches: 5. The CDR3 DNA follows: TGTGCCAGCAGCTTGGGGACAGGGGCTCGAGCTTTCTTT. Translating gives CASSLGTGARAFF.

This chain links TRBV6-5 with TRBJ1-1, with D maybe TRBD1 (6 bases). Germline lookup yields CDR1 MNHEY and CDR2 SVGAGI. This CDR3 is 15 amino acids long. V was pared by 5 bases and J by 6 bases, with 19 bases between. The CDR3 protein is CASSPPVGGLAEAFF. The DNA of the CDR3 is TGTGCCAGCAGTCCCCCCGTCGGGGGGCTAGCTGAAGCTTTCTTT.

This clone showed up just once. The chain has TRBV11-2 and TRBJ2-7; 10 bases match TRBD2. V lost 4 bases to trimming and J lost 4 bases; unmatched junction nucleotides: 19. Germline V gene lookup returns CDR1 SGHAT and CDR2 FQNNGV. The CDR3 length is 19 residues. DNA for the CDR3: TGTGCCAGCAGCTCCCCCCTCGGGACTAGCGTACTAACAAGATACGAGCAGTACTTC. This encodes CASSSPLGTSVLTRYEQYF.

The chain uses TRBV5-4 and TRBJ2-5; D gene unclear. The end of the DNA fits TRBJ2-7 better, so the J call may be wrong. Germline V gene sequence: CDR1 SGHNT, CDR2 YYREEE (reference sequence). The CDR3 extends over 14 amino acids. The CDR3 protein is CASSLEVWAYEQYF. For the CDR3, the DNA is TGTGCCAGCAGCTTGGAGGTGTGGGCCTACGAGCAGTACTTC.

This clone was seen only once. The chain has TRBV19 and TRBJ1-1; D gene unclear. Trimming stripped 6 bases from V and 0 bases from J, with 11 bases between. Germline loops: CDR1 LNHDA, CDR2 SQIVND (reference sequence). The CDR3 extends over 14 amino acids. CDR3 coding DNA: TGTGCCAGTAGGTCCTCCACAGTGAACACTGAAGCTTTCTTT. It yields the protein CASRSSTVNTEAFF.

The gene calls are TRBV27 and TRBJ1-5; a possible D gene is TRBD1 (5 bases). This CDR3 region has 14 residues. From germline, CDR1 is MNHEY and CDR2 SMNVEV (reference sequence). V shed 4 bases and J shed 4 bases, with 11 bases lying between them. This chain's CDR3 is CASSSRDGNQPQHF. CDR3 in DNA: TGTGCCAGCAGTTCCCGGGACGGTAATCAGCCCCAGCATTTT.

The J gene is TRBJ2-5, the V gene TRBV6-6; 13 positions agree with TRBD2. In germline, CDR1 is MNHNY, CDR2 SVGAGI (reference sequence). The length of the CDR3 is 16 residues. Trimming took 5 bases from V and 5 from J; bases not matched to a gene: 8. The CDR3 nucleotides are TGTGCCAGCAGTGCAACTAGCGGGAGGGCCGGGGAGACCCAGTACTTC. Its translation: CASSATSGRAGETQYF.

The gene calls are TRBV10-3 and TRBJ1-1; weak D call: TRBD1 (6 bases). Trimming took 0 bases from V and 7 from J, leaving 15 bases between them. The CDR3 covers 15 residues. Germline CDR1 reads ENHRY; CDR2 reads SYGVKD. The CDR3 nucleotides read TGTGCCATCAGTGAGTCTCCTGGGGGGGCTGGTGAAGCTTTCTTT. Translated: CAISESPGGAGEAFF.

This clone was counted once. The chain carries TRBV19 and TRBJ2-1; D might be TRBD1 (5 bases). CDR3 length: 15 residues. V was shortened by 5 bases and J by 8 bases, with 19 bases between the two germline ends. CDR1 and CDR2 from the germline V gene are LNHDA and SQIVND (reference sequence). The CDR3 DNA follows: TGTGCCAGTAGTGTGTCGGCTAGGCAGGGCGATGAGCAGTTCTTC. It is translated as CASSVSARQGDEQFF.

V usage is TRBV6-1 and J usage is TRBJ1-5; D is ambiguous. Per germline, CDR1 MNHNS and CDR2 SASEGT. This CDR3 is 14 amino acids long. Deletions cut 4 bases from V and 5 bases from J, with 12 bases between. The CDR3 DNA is TGTGCCAGCAGTGTAGGCGTAAGTCATCAGCCCCAGCATTTT. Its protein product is CASSVGVSHQPQHF.

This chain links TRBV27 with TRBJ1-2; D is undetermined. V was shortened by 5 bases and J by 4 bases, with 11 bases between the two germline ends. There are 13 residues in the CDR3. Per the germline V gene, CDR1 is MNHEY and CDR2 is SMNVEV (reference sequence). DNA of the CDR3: TGTGCCAGCAGTCCTCGGCAGACCTATGGCTACACCTTC. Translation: CASSPRQTYGYTF.

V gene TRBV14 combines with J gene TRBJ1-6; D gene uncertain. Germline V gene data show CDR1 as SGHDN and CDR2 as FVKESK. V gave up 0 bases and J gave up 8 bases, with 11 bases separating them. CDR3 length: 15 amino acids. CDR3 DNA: TGTGCCAGCAGCCAAGACCCGACCTCTTATTCACCCCTCCACTTT. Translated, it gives CASSQDPTSYSPLHF. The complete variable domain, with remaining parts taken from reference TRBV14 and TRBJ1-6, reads EAGVTQFPSHSVIEKGQTVTLRCDPISGHDNLYWYRRVMGKEIKFLLHFVKESKQDESGMPNNRFLAERTGGTYSTLKVQPAELEDSGVYFCASSQDPTSYSPLHFGNGTRLTVT.

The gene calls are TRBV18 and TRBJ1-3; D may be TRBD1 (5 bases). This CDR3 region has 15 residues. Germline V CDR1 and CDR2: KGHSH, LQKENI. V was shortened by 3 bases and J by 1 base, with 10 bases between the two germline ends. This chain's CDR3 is CASSPRPGSGNTIYF. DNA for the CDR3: TGTGCCAGCTCACCGCGACCAGGGTCTGGAAACACCATATATTTT.

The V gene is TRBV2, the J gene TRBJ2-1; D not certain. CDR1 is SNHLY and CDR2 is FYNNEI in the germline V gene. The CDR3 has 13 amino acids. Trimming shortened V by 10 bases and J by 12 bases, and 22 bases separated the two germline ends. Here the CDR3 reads CATQLLDGVVQFF. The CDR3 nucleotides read TGTGCCACCCAACTCTTGGACGGCGTGGTGCAGTTCTTC.

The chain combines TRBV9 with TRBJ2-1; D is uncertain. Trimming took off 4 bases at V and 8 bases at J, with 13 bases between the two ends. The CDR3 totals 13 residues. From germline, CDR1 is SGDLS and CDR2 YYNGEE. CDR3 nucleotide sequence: TGTGCCAGCAGCAGATCCCGGGTCGATGAGCAGTTCTTC. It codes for CASSRSRVDEQFF.